This TCR beta chain was retrieved from a study of cytomegalovirus exposure and HLA in healthy donors. Study outcomes and limitations: According to an earlier analysis, most TCR beta V segments yielded productive rearrangements about 90% or about 30% of the time. Versus the approximately 700-donor mean, an Asian-associated ancestry cluster reportedly showed fewer N-insertions in a later analysis. Specific recognition of CMV antigens was confirmed in vitro for a few chains (all CMV-associated).

In this sample, this clone turned up a few times. Its antigen remains unknown. Both 60 Vbeta primers and 13 Jbeta primers went into the PCR. This table comes from immunoSEQ multiplex PCR, and its TCRdb copy is limited to in-frame clones, with some not included. The table lists roughly 100,000 clones, about 9.4% of them singletons. The sequence came from a man in his forties in good health and CMV-seropositive. The sequencing sample was made of PBMCs.

The CDR3 DNA reads as TGTGCCAGCAGTTCCTCGACCAGGGTGGGCACTGAAGCTTTCTTT. As protein: CASSSSTRVGTEAFF. The chain combines TRBV27 with TRBJ1-1; a possible D gene is TRBD1 (5 bases). The CDR3 spans 15 residues. Germline loops: CDR1 MNHEY, CDR2 SMNVEV (reference sequence). Trimming pared 4 bases from V and 4 bases from J, leaving 16 bases between.